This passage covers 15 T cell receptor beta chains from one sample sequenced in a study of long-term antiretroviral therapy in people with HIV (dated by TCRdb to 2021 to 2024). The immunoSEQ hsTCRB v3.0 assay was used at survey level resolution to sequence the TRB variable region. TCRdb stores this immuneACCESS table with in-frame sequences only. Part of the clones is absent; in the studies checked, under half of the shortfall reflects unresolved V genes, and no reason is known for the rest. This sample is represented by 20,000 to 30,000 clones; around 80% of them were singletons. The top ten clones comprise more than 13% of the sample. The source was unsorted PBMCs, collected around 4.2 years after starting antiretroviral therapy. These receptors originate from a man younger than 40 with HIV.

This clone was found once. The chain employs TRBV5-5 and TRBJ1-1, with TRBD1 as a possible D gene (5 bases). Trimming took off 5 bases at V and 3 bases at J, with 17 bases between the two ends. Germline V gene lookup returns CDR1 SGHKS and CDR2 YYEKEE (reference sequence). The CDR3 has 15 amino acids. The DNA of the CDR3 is TGTGCCAGCAGTTTTGGAGCGGGGCGCTACACTGAAGCTTTCTTT. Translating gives CASSFGAGRYTEAFF.

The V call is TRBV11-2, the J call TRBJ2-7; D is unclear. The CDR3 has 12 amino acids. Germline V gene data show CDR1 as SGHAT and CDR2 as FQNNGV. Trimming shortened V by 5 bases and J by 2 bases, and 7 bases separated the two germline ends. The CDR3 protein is CASSPVPYEQYF. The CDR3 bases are TGTGCCAGCAGCCCCGTCCCCTACGAGCAGTACTTC.

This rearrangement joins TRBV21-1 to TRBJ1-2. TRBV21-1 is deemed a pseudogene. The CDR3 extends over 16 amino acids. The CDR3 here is CASSGRQKLSFYGYTF. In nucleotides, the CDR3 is TGTGCCAGCAGCGGTCGGCAGAAACTATCTTTCTATGGCTACACCTTC.

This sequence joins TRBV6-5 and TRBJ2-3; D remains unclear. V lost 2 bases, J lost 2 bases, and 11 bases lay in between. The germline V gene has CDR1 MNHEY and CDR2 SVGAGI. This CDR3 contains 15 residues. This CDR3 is CASSYGGRVTDTQYF. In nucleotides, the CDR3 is TGTGCCAGCAGTTACGGCGGCAGAGTCACAGATACGCAGTATTTT.

The CDR3 sequence: CASSIETLGNYGYTF. CDR3 bases: TGTGCCAGTAGTATTGAGACCCTGGGTAACTATGGCTACACCTTC. The chain carries TRBV19 and TRBJ1-2; D call uncertain. V was pared by 3 bases and J by 1 base, with 12 bases between. Per the germline V gene, CDR1 is LNHDA and CDR2 is SQIVND (reference sequence). The CDR3 spans 15 residues. The full variable domain, with the rest looked up from reference TRBV19 and TRBJ1-2, is DGGITQSPKYLFRKEGQNVTLSCEQNLNHDAMYWYRQDPGQGLRLIYYSQIVNDFQKGDIAEGYSVSREKKESFPLTVTSAQKNPTAFYLCASSIETLGNYGYTFGSGTRLTVV.

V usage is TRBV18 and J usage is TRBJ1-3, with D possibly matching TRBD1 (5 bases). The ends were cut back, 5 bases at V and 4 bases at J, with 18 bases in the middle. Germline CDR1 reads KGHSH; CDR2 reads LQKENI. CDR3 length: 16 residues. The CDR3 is CASSTNQGAHGNTIYF. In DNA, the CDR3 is TGTGCCAGCTCAACCAATCAGGGAGCCCACGGAAACACCATATATTTT.

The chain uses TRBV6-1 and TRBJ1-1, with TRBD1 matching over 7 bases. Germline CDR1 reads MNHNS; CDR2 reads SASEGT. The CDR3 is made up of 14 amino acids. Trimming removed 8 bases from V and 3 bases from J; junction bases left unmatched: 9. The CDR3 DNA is TGTGCCAGCCCTAGGGGGCGATTGGACACTGAAGCTTTCTTT. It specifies CASPRGRLDTEAFF.

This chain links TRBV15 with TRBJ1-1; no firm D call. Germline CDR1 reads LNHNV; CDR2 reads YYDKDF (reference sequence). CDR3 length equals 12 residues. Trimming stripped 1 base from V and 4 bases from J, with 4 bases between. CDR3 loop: CATSRGGTEAFF. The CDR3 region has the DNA TGTGCCACCAGCAGAGGTGGCACTGAAGCTTTCTTT.

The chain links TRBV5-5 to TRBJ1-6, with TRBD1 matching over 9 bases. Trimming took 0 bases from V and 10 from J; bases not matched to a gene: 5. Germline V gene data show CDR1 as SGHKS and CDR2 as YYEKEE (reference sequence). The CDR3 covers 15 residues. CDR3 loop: CASSLGTGALSPLHF. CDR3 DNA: TGTGCCAGCAGCTTGGGGACAGGGGCGTTATCACCCCTCCACTTT.

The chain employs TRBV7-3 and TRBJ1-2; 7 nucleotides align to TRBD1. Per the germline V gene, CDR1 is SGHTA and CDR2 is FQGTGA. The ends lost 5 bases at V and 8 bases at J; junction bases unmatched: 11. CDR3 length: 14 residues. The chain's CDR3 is CASSPVGGGEGYTF. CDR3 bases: TGTGCCAGCAGCCCCGTAGGGGGCGGGGAAGGCTACACCTTC.

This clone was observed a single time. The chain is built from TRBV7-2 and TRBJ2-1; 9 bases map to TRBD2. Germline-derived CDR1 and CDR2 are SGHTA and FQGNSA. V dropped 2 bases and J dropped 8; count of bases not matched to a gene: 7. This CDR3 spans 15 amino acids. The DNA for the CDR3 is TGTGCCAGCAGCTTAAGGCGGGGGGGCGGTGATGAGCAGTTCTTC. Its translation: CASSLRRGGGDEQFF.

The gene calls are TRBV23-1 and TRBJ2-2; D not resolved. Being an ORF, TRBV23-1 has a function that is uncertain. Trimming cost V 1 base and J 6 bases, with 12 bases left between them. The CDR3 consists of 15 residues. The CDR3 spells CASSQCRVFSGELFF. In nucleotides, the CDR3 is TGCGCCAGCAGTCAATGTCGGGTTTTCTCCGGGGAGCTGTTTTTT.

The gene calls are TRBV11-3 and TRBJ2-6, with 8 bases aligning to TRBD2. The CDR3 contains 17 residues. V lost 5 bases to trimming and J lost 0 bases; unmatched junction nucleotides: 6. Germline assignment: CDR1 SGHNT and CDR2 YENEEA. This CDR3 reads CASSPREGSSGANVLTF. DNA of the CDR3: TGTGCCAGCAGCCCCCGGGAGGGGAGCTCTGGGGCCAACGTCCTGACTTTC.

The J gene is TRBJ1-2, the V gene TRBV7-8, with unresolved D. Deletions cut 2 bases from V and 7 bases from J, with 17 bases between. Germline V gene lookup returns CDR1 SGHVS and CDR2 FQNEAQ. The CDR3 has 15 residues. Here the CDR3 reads CASSLRSWAGSGYTF. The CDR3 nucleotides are TGTGCCAGCAGCTTACGTTCGTGGGCAGGCTCTGGCTACACCTTC.

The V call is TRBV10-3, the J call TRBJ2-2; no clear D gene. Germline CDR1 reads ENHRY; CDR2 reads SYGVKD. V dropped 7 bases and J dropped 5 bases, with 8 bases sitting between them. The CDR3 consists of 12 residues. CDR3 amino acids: CAITGRTGELFF. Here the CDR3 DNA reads TGTGCCATCACCGGCCGGACCGGGGAGCTGTTTTTT.